Below, 27 T cell receptor beta chains from the same sample are listed, as sequenced in a study of cytomegalovirus exposure and HLA in healthy donors. A multiplex PCR was run with 60 Vbeta primers and 13 Jbeta primers. Repertoires were generated with immunoSEQ multiplex PCR, while TCRdb's copy carries only in-frame clones and drops some. The top ten hold roughly 3.8% of the sample, which has about 94,000 clones, 79% seen once. The material sequenced was PBMCs. The receptors were gathered from a woman aged 40 to 49 in good health and CMV-seronegative.

V gene TRBV30 combines with J gene TRBJ1-1; perhaps TRBD1 as D (6 bases). V was pared by 1 base and J by 1 base, with 10 bases between. This CDR3 is built from 14 residues. Germline CDR1 and CDR2: GTSNPN and SVGIG (reference sequence). CDR3 sequence reads: CAWSAGHSNTEAFF. In nucleotides, the CDR3 is TGTGCCTGGAGTGCGGGACACTCGAACACTGAAGCTTTCTTT.

The chain employs TRBV25-1 and TRBJ1-2; the D is unclear. V dropped 5 bases and J dropped 4 bases, with 14 bases sitting between them. This CDR3 is built from 14 residues. The germline V gene encodes CDR1 MGHDK and CDR2 SYGVNS. The CDR3 region is CASSPRGGFYGYTF. The DNA for the CDR3 is TGTGCCAGCAGTCCCCGAGGAGGCTTCTATGGCTACACCTTC.

The rearrangement joins TRBV27 to TRBJ2-5; 8 bases are a match to TRBD1. The V gene's germline CDR1 is MNHEY and CDR2 SMNVEV (reference sequence). V trimming: 7 bases; J trimming: 5 bases; junction bases outside the gene matches: 6. The CDR3 has 13 amino acids. The CDR3 sequence is CASTATGAETQYF. The CDR3 bases are TGTGCCAGCACTGCGACAGGGGCGGAGACCCAGTACTTC.

A word on this clone: An end of the junction differs from the germline gene, which may be a read error. The chain has TRBV2 and TRBJ1-5, with D perhaps TRBD1 (5 bases). Per germline, CDR1 SNHLY and CDR2 FYNNEI. This CDR3 has 16 amino acids. In DNA, the CDR3 is TGTGCCAGCAGTGAAGCGCTCGGGCAGGGCAATCAGCCCCAGAATTTT. This encodes CASSEALGQGNQPQNF.

J is TRBJ1-1 and V is TRBV5-1; no clear D gene. Germline loops: CDR1 SGHRS, CDR2 YFSETQ. Trimming left V 1 base short and J 0 bases short, with 7 bases between. The CDR3 contains 14 residues. The DNA of the CDR3 is TGCGCCAGCAGCTTGTCTGGCATGAACACTGAAGCTTTCTTT. It yields the protein CASSLSGMNTEAFF.

V gene TRBV9 combines with J gene TRBJ2-2, with a weak D call TRBD2 (5 bases). Germline-derived CDR1 and CDR2 are SGDLS and YYNGEE. V lost 0 bases and J 5 bases, leaving 17 bases between the germline ends. The CDR3 extends over 17 amino acids. CDR3 region: CASSVGVTGMRTGELFF. The CDR3 DNA sequence: TGTGCCAGCAGCGTAGGGGTAACGGGGATGCGGACCGGGGAGCTGTTTTTT. The variable domain in full, with the rest retrieved from reference TRBV9 and TRBJ2-2, is DSGVTQTPKHLITATGQRVTLRCSPRSGDLSVYWYQQSLDQGLQFLIQYYNGEERAKGNILERFSAQQFPDLHSELNLSSLELGDSALYFCASSVGVTGMRTGELFFGEGSRLTVL.

The rearrangement links TRBV21-1 to TRBJ2-7; TRBD1 is the table's D call and was not checked against the DNA. TRBV21-1 is listed as a pseudogene. This CDR3 has 16 residues. The DNA of the CDR3 is TGTGCCAGCAGCAAAGCCGGCAGGGGGACATCCTACGAGCAGTACTTC. It specifies CASSKAGRGTSYEQYF.

In DNA form, the CDR3 reads TGTGCCAGTAGTCCCCCGTACACTGAAGCTTTCTTT. Its protein product is CASSPPYTEAFF. The J gene is TRBJ1-1, the V gene TRBV19; D not resolved. The CDR3 spans 12 residues. CDR1 is LNHDA and CDR2 is SQIVND in the germline V gene (reference sequence). Trimming removed 5 bases at V and 3 bases at J, with 7 bases between.

This clone was seen a single time. The chain is built from TRBV18 and TRBJ1-1; TRBD1 is a possible D gene (6 bases). Trimming left V 2 bases short and J 1 base short, with 17 bases between. The CDR3 is 17 residues long. Germline V gives CDR1 KGHSH, CDR2 LQKENI. The CDR3 here is CASSPGLQGRGNTEAFF. CDR3 coding DNA: TGTGCCAGCTCACCAGGTCTACAGGGTAGGGGGAACACTGAAGCTTTCTTT.

The chain joins TRBV7-6 to TRBJ1-4, with no clear D. Germline CDR1 reads SGHVS; CDR2 reads FNYEAQ. V dropped 0 bases and J dropped 0 bases, with 5 bases sitting between them. CDR3 length: 15 amino acids. CDR3 sequence (DNA): TGTGCCAGCAGCTTAGCCCCGGCAACTAATGAAAAACTGTTTTTT. Its translation: CASSLAPATNEKLFF.

This clone was found a few times. The chain carries TRBV7-9 and TRBJ2-3; 12 positions agree with TRBD2. This CDR3 region has 16 residues. V was clipped by 2 bases and J by 4 bases; unmatched bases: 4. CDR1 is SEHNR, CDR2 FQNEAQ, per germline (reference sequence). In nucleotides, the CDR3 is TGTGCCAGCAGCTTAAGGACTAGCGGGGTTGCAGATACGCAGTATTTT. This encodes CASSLRTSGVADTQYF.

The chain combines TRBV5-4 with TRBJ2-2; 9 bases fit TRBD1. Looked up from germline, CDR1 is SGHNT and CDR2 is YYREEE (reference sequence). CDR3 length: 16 amino acids. V lost 4 bases to trimming and J lost 7 bases; unmatched junction nucleotides: 11. This CDR3 reads CASSLGNRGHGGELFF. The CDR3 coding sequence is TGTGCCAGCAGCCTAGGGAACAGGGGGCACGGCGGGGAGCTGTTTTTT.

This clone was seen repeatedly, ten times or more. The chain joins TRBV11-2 to TRBJ1-4, with 8 bases matching TRBD1. The CDR3 is made up of 14 amino acids. Germline lookup yields CDR1 SGHAT and CDR2 FQNNGV. The ends lost 3 bases at V and 8 bases at J; junction bases unmatched: 5. In DNA form, the CDR3 reads TGTGCCAGCAGCTTTGGACAGGGTAGCGAAAAACTGTTTTTT. As protein: CASSFGQGSEKLFF.

This clone was seen only a few times. The chain couples TRBV11-3 to TRBJ2-2; TRBD1 might be the D (6 bases). Between the trimmed V and J ends, which lost 3 bases and 1 base, there was a span of 9 bases. This CDR3 contains 15 residues. Germline-derived CDR1 and CDR2 are SGHNT and YENEEA. The CDR3 spells CASSLGTRNTGELFF. CDR3 sequence (DNA): TGTGCCAGCAGCTTGGGGACAAGGAACACCGGGGAGCTGTTTTTT.

The chain carries TRBV6-6 and TRBJ1-1, with a weak D call TRBD1 (5 bases). This CDR3 is built from 14 residues. Germline values: CDR1 MNHNY, CDR2 SVGAGI (reference sequence). The germline V and J ends were trimmed by 0 bases and 1 base, with 6 bases remaining between them. CDR3 region: CASSYSTANTEAFF. The CDR3 bases are TGTGCCAGCAGTTACTCGACAGCGAACACTGAAGCTTTCTTT.

V and J are TRBV7-8 and TRBJ2-7; 11 bases are shared with TRBD1. This CDR3 spans 16 amino acids. Germline loops: CDR1 SGHVS, CDR2 FQNEAQ. V dropped 3 bases and J dropped 1; count of bases not matched to a gene: 5. CDR3 residues: CASSFRGQGGSYEQYF. CDR3 nucleotides: TGTGCCAGCAGCTTTAGGGGACAGGGGGGGTCCTACGAGCAGTACTTC. The full variable domain, in which reference TRBV7-8 and TRBJ2-7 provide the parts outside the CDR3, is GAGVSQSPRYKVAKRGQDVALRCDPISGHVSLFWYQQALGQGPEFLTYFQNEAQLDKSGLPSDRFFAERPEGSVSTLKIQRTQQEDSAVYLCASSFRGQGGSYEQYFGPGTRLTVT.

This sequence joins TRBV5-4 and TRBJ1-1; D remains ambiguous. This CDR3 contains 14 residues. With 3 bases removed from V and 0 bases from J, the gap between germline ends came to 9 bases. CDR1 is SGHNT and CDR2 is YYREEE in the germline V gene (reference sequence). As DNA, the CDR3 is TGTGCCAGCAGCTCTGAGCTAATGAACACTGAAGCTTTCTTT. Translating it yields CASSSELMNTEAFF.

The chain employs TRBV5-1 and TRBJ2-5, with 8 bases lining up with TRBD2. The CDR3 runs to 16 residues. Germline values: CDR1 SGHRS, CDR2 YFSETQ. The J segment lost 1 base and the V segment lost 3 bases, leaving 8 bases of the junction unmatched. The CDR3 is CASSSTGLAGQETQYF. The CDR3 bases are TGCGCCAGCAGCTCAACCGGGCTAGCGGGCCAAGAGACCCAGTACTTC. Drawing the rest from reference TRBV5-1 and TRBJ2-5, the complete variable domain is KAGVTQTPRYLIKTRGQQVTLSCSPISGHRSVSWYQQTPGQGLQFLFEYFSETQRNKGNFPGRFSGRQFSNSRSEMNVSTLELGDSALYLCASSSTGLAGQETQYFGPGTRLLVL.

This clone came up many times. The chain recombines TRBV30 with TRBJ1-4, with 7 bases aligning to TRBD1. The CDR3 runs to 14 residues. The germline CDR1 and CDR2 sequences are GTSNPN and SVGIG (reference sequence). V lost 0 bases and J lost 4; bases outside the gene matches: 2. The CDR3 nucleotides read TGTGCCTGGAGTGTACAGGGGATTAATGAAAAACTGTTTTTT. Encoded protein: CAWSVQGINEKLFF.

This clone appeared a few times. This chain connects TRBV6-5 to TRBJ2-7; 7 nucleotides match TRBD1. V was clipped by 2 bases and J by 4 bases; unmatched bases: 2. Germline CDR1 and CDR2: MNHEY and SVGAGI. CDR3 length: 13 amino acids. The CDR3 loop reads CASSYTGAYEQYF. The CDR3 coding sequence is TGTGCCAGCAGTTACACAGGGGCGTACGAGCAGTACTTC.

This rearrangement joins TRBV2 to TRBJ2-1, with D possibly being TRBD1 (6 bases). Trimming removed 4 bases from V and 8 bases from J, with 18 bases in between. The CDR3 runs to 15 residues. CDR1 SNHLY and CDR2 FYNNEI come from the germline V gene. CDR3 amino acids: CASSVQGSGRDEQFF. The CDR3 DNA reads TGTGCCAGCAGTGTCCAGGGGTCGGGTAGGGATGAGCAGTTCTTC.

This clone was detected only a few times. The gene calls are TRBV7-3 and TRBJ2-1; 7 nucleotides match TRBD1. The junction had 6 bases not matched to a gene; V was cut back by 5 bases and J by 2 bases. Germline loops: CDR1 SGHTA, CDR2 FQGTGA. The CDR3 spans 15 residues. In nucleotides, the CDR3 is TGTGCCAGCAGCACAGGGGCCGATACCTACAATGAGCAGTTCTTC. Amino acids: CASSTGADTYNEQFF.

As DNA, the CDR3 is TGTGCCAGCAGTCCGCAGATTGGCTCTAGCTATGGCTACACCTTC. This sequence encodes CASSPQIGSSYGYTF. This chain joins TRBV28 and TRBJ1-2; no clear D. Trimming shortened V by 5 bases and J by 4 bases, and 17 bases separated the two germline ends. Germline V CDR1 and CDR2: MDHEN, SYDVKM. CDR3 length: 15 amino acids.

The chain employs TRBV2 and TRBJ1-1; 8 bases are shared with TRBD1. The length of the CDR3 is 14 residues. V was clipped by 6 bases and J by 5 bases; unmatched bases: 8. The germline gives CDR1 SNHLY, CDR2 FYNNEI. The CDR3 nucleotides are TGTGCCAGCAGGCGTACAGGGGGAAGTACTGAAGCTTTCTTT. As protein: CASRRTGGSTEAFF. The complete variable domain, with remaining parts taken from reference TRBV2 and TRBJ1-1, reads EPEVTQTPSHQVTQMGQEVILRCVPISNHLYFYWYRQILGQKVEFLVSFYNNEISEKSEIFDDQFSVERPDGSNFTLKIRSTKLEDSAMYFCASRRTGGSTEAFFGQGTRLTVV.

The chain has TRBV6-5 and TRBJ2-3; possible D gene TRBD2, 5 bases. Trimming shortened V by 4 bases and J by 2 bases, and 13 bases separated the two germline ends. CDR1 and CDR2 (germline): MNHEY, SVGAGI. CDR3 length equals 15 residues. CDR3 in DNA: TGTGCCAGCAGTTCGAGACTACTTTTCACAGATACGCAGTATTTT. This sequence encodes CASSSRLLFTDTQYF.

The rearrangement joins TRBV7-9 to TRBJ2-3; TRBD2 agrees at 10 bases. The CDR3 is 15 residues long. V lost 2 bases and J lost 4; bases outside the gene matches: 3. Germline assignment: CDR1 SEHNR and CDR2 FQNEAQ (reference sequence). The DNA for the CDR3 is TGTGCCAGCAGCTTAAGACTAGCGGGTTCAGATACGCAGTATTTT. It translates to CASSLRLAGSDTQYF.

The CDR3 coding sequence is TGTGCCAGCAGCTTAGGCCTGGACAGGGGCACCGGGGAGCTGTTTTTT. Translated, it gives CASSLGLDRGTGELFF. The rearrangement joins TRBV13 to TRBJ2-2, with TRBD1 matching 9 bases. Germline CDR1 and CDR2: PRHDT and FYEKMQ (reference sequence). After removal of 0 bases from V and 4 bases from J, the junction contained 3 bases not matched to a gene. The CDR3 loop spans 16 amino acids.